Here is one TCR beta chain with its context. What this receptor recognizes is not known. No much larger clonotype is one base removed from it; base qualities were not supplied. TCRbeta CDR3 regions were amplified from genomic DNA by means of the immunoSEQ Assay, a bias-controlled multiplex PCR. The authors' pipeline ran thus. The number of nucleated cells in each sample was estimated from the amplification of reference gene primers within the assay. To quantify the absolute abundance of each unique TCRbeta CDR3 rearrangement, sequence reads were collapsed and filtered. For each sample, productive Simpson clonality was calculated as the square root of Simpson's diversity index over productive rearrangements. In its TCRdb copy, this immuneACCESS table keeps in-frame sequences only and misses some clones. Where compared with another copy, unresolved V genes explain less than half of these, and the others have no known cause. D and trimming come from the DNA, and the V and J calls and clone size come from that table. The sample table records roughly 520,000 clones; around 89% of these occur just once. The top ten clones comprise 1.8% of the sample.

According to the germline V gene, CDR1 reads MGHRA and CDR2 reads YSYEKL. The CDR3 holds 14 amino acids from the cysteine to the phenylalanine. Kept here is only the CDR3 DNA, which spans 42 bases and is read in frame from base 1. Germline trimming amounts to 8 bases on V and 7 bases on J, with 5 as the count of junction bases outside the gene matches. These data come from a study of blood T cell repertoires in COVID-19 (dated by TCRdb to about 2020). As for the study more broadly: Samples from collaborators originated in the United States, Italy and Spain and spanned both the acute and convalescent phases of COVID-19. Subjects who had been exposed to COVID-19, were actively infected with it, or had recovered from it provided the deeply sampled blood TCRbeta repertoires that made up the dataset. The repertoires were made available in a free public database intended to serve as a resource for research on the immune response to SARS-CoV-2. Samples were obtained from the ongoing ImmuneRACE study (first 160 participants) and from some 1,300 subjects provided by 6 global collaborators. Where available, HLA class I and class II types were obtained from metadata supplied by the sample provider rather than from assay-based typing. A de-identified subject ID, COVID-19 status, age in years and sex were almost always included in the sample metadata. The material from the prospective study consisted of cDNA or gDNA derived from T cells, B-cell-depleted T cells, or PBMCs.

Overall study results and their limits: How much clinical and demographic metadata was included differed by source and by participant, and the metadata was provided uncurated.

In the prospective study, participants were roughly 18 to 100 years old, resided in approximately 22 geographic areas of the United States, and were enrolled through a virtual design. In the prospective study, cohorts were assigned on the basis of participant-reported clinical history obtained from a screening survey and a study questionnaire. Recovered participants in ImmuneRACE Cohort 3 were defined as having two consecutive negative NP/OP PCR tests, clearance from a healthcare professional, or resolution of symptoms. Each participant in the prospective study had whole blood, serum and a nasopharyngeal or oropharyngeal swab collected by mobile phlebotomists. Participants in the prospective study had the option to provide additional blood draws and questionnaires over a roughly 2-month period. Before DNA extraction, blood samples from the prospective study were shipped at room temperature or frozen.

The chain employs TRBV4-1 and TRBJ2-1, with TRBD2 matching 13 junction bases. This TCR derives from a woman aged 40 to 55 who had recovered from COVID-19. The sample consisted of PBMCs or T cells enriched from blood (not recorded which). The nucleotide sequence reads as follows: TGCGCCAGCCGCGCGGGACTAGCGGGAAATGAGCAGTTCTTC. Translation gives CASRAGLAGNEQFF.